This is a list of T cell receptor beta chains from one sample in a study of blood T cell repertoires in COVID-19. Clones were sequenced by immunoSEQ multiplex PCR, and TCRdb holds only the in-frame ones, with some missing. Of around 300,000 clones in the sample, roughly 90% are singletons; the top ten hold 1%. Source material: peripheral blood. All receptors come from a woman between 40 and 55 years old with COVID-19, enrolled during active disease. CDR3s include the opening cysteine and the closing phenylalanine or tryptophan. D genes are given only for firm matches. Rows give clone size only sometimes, using once, few, many, or a class for an expanded clone.

size | J | D | V | DNA | CDR3
- | TRBJ2-5 | TRBD1 | TRBV5-1 | TGCGCCAGCAGCTCCCGCGGACAGGGCCTACAAGAGACCCAGTACTTC | CASSSRGQGLQETQYF
many | TRBJ1-5 | TRBD1 | TRBV7-3 | TGTGCCAGCAGCCGTAGGACAGGGGGATTAAATCAGCCCCAGCATTTT | CASSRRTGGLNQPQHF
- | TRBJ2-3 | - | TRBV10-1 | TGCGCCAGCAGTGAGACAGGGCGCGCAGATACGCAGTATTTT | CASSETGRADTQYF
- | TRBJ2-7 | TRBD2 | TRBV19 | TGTGCCAGTAGTCCCACTAGCGGGGGGGGCCTGACCAGAAACGAGCAGTACTTC | CASSPTSGGGLTRNEQYF
- | TRBJ2-7 | - | TRBV9 | TGTGCCAGCAGCACCCGTACAGGGCACTCCTACGAGCAGTACTTC | CASSTRTGHSYEQYF
- | TRBJ1-3 | - | TRBV28 | TGTGCCAGCAGTTCCGCGGGAAGCTCTGGAAACACCATATATTTT | CASSSAGSSGNTIYF
- | TRBJ2-1 | - | TRBV5-1 | TGCGCCAGCAGCTTGGCCGGAGCAGCCAGCCAAGAGCAGTTCTTC | CASSLAGAASQEQFF
- | TRBJ1-3 | TRBD1 | TRBV18 | TGTGCCAGCTCACCACTTGGTCAGGGGGCCCCTGGAAACACCATATATTTT | CASSPLGQGAPGNTIYF
- | TRBJ1-1 | TRBD1 | TRBV18 | TGTGCCAGCTCGCCGTCTACAGGGGGCACTGAAGCTTTCTTT | CASSPSTGGTEAFF
- | TRBJ2-1 | - | TRBV11-3 | TGTGCCAGCGAAGGGGGAGGGAACAATGAGCAGTTCTTC | CASEGGGNNEQFF
- | TRBJ2-1 | TRBD1 | TRBV4-2 | TGTGCCAGCAGCCAGGACGCGGACCGGGACAGGGTATACAATGAGCAGTTCTTC | CASSQDADRDRVYNEQFF
- | TRBJ1-5 | TRBD1 | TRBV5-1 | TGCGCCAGCAGCTTAAGACCGGGACAGGGAAGTCAGCCCCAGCATTTT | CASSLRPGQGSQPQHF
- | TRBJ1-2 | TRBD1 | TRBV11-2 | TGTGCCAGCAGCTTAGATCGGCAGGGGGCCTATGGCTACACCTTC | CASSLDRQGAYGYTF
- | TRBJ2-3 | - | TRBV4-3 | TGCGCCAGCAGCCAAGAAGGGGTAGGAGGCACAGATACGCAGTATTTT | CASSQEGVGGTDTQYF
- | TRBJ2-1 | TRBD2 | TRBV3-1/TRBV3-2 | TGTGCCAGCAGCAACCTCGGAAGCGGGGGGGCCACTGAGCAGTTCTTC | CASSNLGSGGATEQFF
- | TRBJ2-1 | TRBD1 | TRBV5-1 | TGCGCCAGCAGCTTGGCGGGACAGGGGGGAAATGAGCAGTTCTTC | CASSLAGQGGNEQFF
- | TRBJ2-2 | TRBD2 | TRBV9 | TGTGCCAGCAGCGTAGACCTAGCGGACATCGGGGAGCTGTTTTTT | CASSVDLADIGELFF
- | TRBJ2-7 | - | TRBV27 | TGTGCCAGCAGCGGCTCAGGGGGGCGCGAGCAGTACTTC | CASSGSGGREQYF
few | TRBJ2-3 | TRBD2 | TRBV6-5 | TGTGCCAGCAGTCCTGGGACTAGCGACACAGATACGCAGTATTTT | CASSPGTSDTDTQYF
few | TRBJ1-2 | - | TRBV11-2 | TGTGCCAGCAGCGAATCTGTGGGGGGAGACTATGGCTACACCTTC | CASSESVGGDYGYTF
- | TRBJ2-5 | - | TRBV7-9 | TGTGCCAGCAGTCCTACGACAGACCAAGAGACCCAGTACTTC | CASSPTTDQETQYF
- | TRBJ1-1 | TRBD1 | TRBV10-1 | TGCGCCAGCTTTAGAATGACAGGGACGGACACTGAAGCTTTCTTT | CASFRMTGTDTEAFF
- | TRBJ2-2 | - | TRBV7-2 | TGTGCCAGCAGCAAAAACACGCGGGGCACCGGGGAGCTGTTTTTT | CASSKNTRGTGELFF
- | TRBJ1-3 | - | TRBV6-1 | TGTGCCAGCAGTGAAATTGGACAGTGGGGCTCTGGAAACACCATATATTTT | CASSEIGQWGSGNTIYF
- | TRBJ1-1 | - | TRBV11-2 | TGTGCCAGCAGCCAGGCAAGGGGCACTGAAGCTTTCTTT | CASSQARGTEAFF
- | TRBJ1-5 | TRBD1 | TRBV6-4 | TGTGCCAGCAGTGAAGAGACAGGGGGCAATCAGCCCCAGCATTTT | CASSEETGGNQPQHF
- | TRBJ2-1 | - | TRBV29-1 | TGCAGCGTTGGCATCGGCGGATCCTACAATGAGCAGTTCTTC | CSVGIGGSYNEQFF
- | TRBJ2-1 | TRBD2 | TRBV28 | TGTGCCAGCGGTTTTAGCGGGGAGAGAAATGAGCAGTTCTTC | CASGFSGERNEQFF
- | TRBJ2-1 | TRBD1 | TRBV7-2 | TGTGCCAGCAGCTTAATGACAGGGCCCTACAATGAGCAGTTCTTC | CASSLMTGPYNEQFF
- | TRBJ1-2 | - | TRBV7-2 | TGTGCCAGCAGCCCTGGACAGTTTTATGGCTACACCTTC | CASSPGQFYGYTF
- | TRBJ1-6 | - | TRBV3-1/TRBV3-2 | TGTGCCAGCAGCCAAGTATTGAATTCACCCCTCCACTTT | CASSQVLNSPLHF
- | TRBJ2-5 | - | TRBV5-1 | TGCGCCAGCAGCTTGGAGACAGTTCAAGAGACCCAGTACTTC | CASSLETVQETQYF
- | TRBJ1-4 | - | TRBV7-2 | TGTGCCAGCAGCTTTTCGGTCGGTGAAAAACTGTTTTTT | CASSFSVGEKLFF
- | TRBJ2-3 | - | TRBV7-9 | TGTGCCAGCAGCCTCCTACCTGGCACAGATACGCAGTATTTT | CASSLLPGTDTQYF
- | TRBJ2-2 | - | TRBV6-1 | TGTGCCAGCAGTGAAGAGGGAGGGCTGTTTTTT | CASSEEGGLFF
- | TRBJ2-7 | TRBD2 | TRBV9 | TGTGCCAGCAGCGACGGACTAGCGGGCCCCTACGAGCAGTACTTC | CASSDGLAGPYEQYF
- | TRBJ1-4 | - | TRBV28 | TGTGCCAGCAGTCGTCCGGGACAAGGAGGTGAAAAACTGTTTTTT | CASSRPGQGGEKLFF
- | TRBJ1-4 | - | TRBV18 | TGTGCCAGCTCACCCTTATTTGACAGTGGGGATGAAAAACTGTTTTTT | CASSPLFDSGDEKLFF
few | TRBJ1-2 | TRBD1 | TRBV19 | TGTGCCAGTAGTGGTGGGCAGGGGGCCTATGGCTACACCTTC | CASSGGQGAYGYTF